The clone carrying this T cell receptor beta chain was seen many times. Antigen unknown. It was genomic DNA that served as the template for profiling TCR beta VDJ and CDR3. TCRdb fed the reads into MiXCR, producing one record per CDR3 protein. This table holds some 190,000 distinct CDR3 sequences, about half found once. The entry originates in a study of CD8+CD57+ T cells in acquired aplastic anemia. Study findings and constraints: It was found that twenty-nine CD8+ CDR3 sequences were shared between patients and controls.

V dropped 4 bases and J dropped 11; count of bases not matched to a gene: 12. This CDR3 has 14 residues. CDR1 is MNHEY and CDR2 is SMNVEV in the germline V gene (reference sequence). The TCR was taken from a human donor in good health, serving as a control. The chain couples TRBV27 to TRBJ1-2; 8 nucleotides line up with TRBD1. The sample consisted of sorted CD4+, CD8+, or CD8+CD57+ T cells (not recorded which) from PBMCs. This CDR3 reads CASSSSGGGGLYTF. CDR3 in DNA: TGTGCCAGCAGTTCCTCAGGGGGCGGGGGTTTATACACCTTC.